Included here is one T cell receptor beta chain sequence, with context. This sample stems from a study of cytomegalovirus exposure and HLA in healthy donors. Germline V gene sequence: CDR1 LGHNT, CDR2 FRNRAP. The CDR3 spans 14 residues. Germline trimming cut 10 bases from V and 1 base from J; bases unmatched to any gene: 9. The PCR had 60 Vbeta and 13 Jbeta primers. The repertoire was sequenced with immunoSEQ multiplex PCR; TCRdb's copy has only in-frame clones and lacks some. This sample has approximately 200,000 clones, with approximately 80% found just once. Sequenced input: PBMCs. This receptor was obtained from a woman under 30 in good health and CMV-seropositive. The J gene is TRBJ2-5, the V gene TRBV12-5, with 7 bases identical to TRBD1. The CDR3 loop reads CATSLGGIQETQYF. DNA of the CDR3: TGTGCTACCTCATTAGGGGGCATCCAAGAGACCCAGTACTTC. Complete variable domain (other parts from reference TRBV12-5 and TRBJ2-5): DARVTQTPRHKVTEMGQEVTMRCQPILGHNTVFWYRQTMMQGLELLAYFRNRAPLDDSGMPKDRFSAEMPDATLATLKIQPSEPRDSAVYFCATSLGGIQETQYFGPGTRLLVL.